This is a list of T cell receptor beta chains from one sample in a study of blood T cell repertoires in COVID-19. Data came from immunoSEQ multiplex PCR; TCRdb stores just in-frame clones and leaves some out. Of about 150,000 clones listed, more than 85% are singletons. The sequenced material came from peripheral blood. Source of these receptors: a man in his fifties or sixties with active or convalescent COVID-19. Both conserved end residues are part of each CDR3. A D gene is named only where the DNA matches it firmly. Clone sizes are given selectively: once, few, many, or a class where the clone is expanded.

j_gene: TRBJ1-5; abundance: NA; d_gene: NA; v_gene: TRBV19; CDR3nt: TGTGCCAGTAGAACCGAGACTCCTTATAGCGGTCAGCCCCAGCATTTT; CDR3aa: CASRTETPYSGQPQHF
j_gene: TRBJ2-2; abundance: NA; d_gene: NA; v_gene: TRBV12-3/TRBV12-4; CDR3nt: TGTGCCAGCAGTTTTCTGTATGGGGAGCTGTTTTTT; CDR3aa: CASSFLYGELFF
j_gene: TRBJ1-1; abundance: NA; d_gene: TRBD1; v_gene: TRBV6-6; CDR3nt: TGTGCCAGCAGTTACGGACAGGGGAACACTGAAGCTTTCTTT; CDR3aa: CASSYGQGNTEAFF
j_gene: TRBJ2-2; abundance: NA; d_gene: NA; v_gene: TRBV18; CDR3nt: TGTGCCAGCTCTTCCATGGCGTTCGGACTGAACACCGGGGAGCTGTTTTTT; CDR3aa: CASSSMAFGLNTGELFF
j_gene: TRBJ1-4; abundance: NA; d_gene: TRBD1; v_gene: TRBV4-1; CDR3nt: TGCGCCAGCAGCCTGGGGACAGGGCAAGAAAAACTGTTTTTT; CDR3aa: CASSLGTGQEKLFF
j_gene: TRBJ2-1; abundance: few; d_gene: NA; v_gene: TRBV5-4; CDR3nt: TGTGCCAGCAGCTTGGCTGGCGGGGGCCGGATGGAGCAGTTCTTC; CDR3aa: CASSLAGGGRMEQFF
j_gene: TRBJ2-7; abundance: NA; d_gene: TRBD1; v_gene: TRBV27; CDR3nt: TGTGCCAGCAGTTTATCCCCGACAGGGAGCTCCTACGAGCAGTACTTC; CDR3aa: CASSLSPTGSSYEQYF
j_gene: TRBJ2-3; abundance: NA; d_gene: NA; v_gene: TRBV2; CDR3nt: TGTGCCAGCAGCCTTACCCCACGGGATACGCAGTATTTT; CDR3aa: CASSLTPRDTQYF
j_gene: TRBJ2-1; abundance: NA; d_gene: NA; v_gene: TRBV12-3/TRBV12-4; CDR3nt: TGTGCCAGCAGTTTGGCGGACAATGAGCAGTTCTTC; CDR3aa: CASSLADNEQFF
j_gene: TRBJ1-3; abundance: NA; d_gene: NA; v_gene: TRBV9; CDR3nt: TGTGCCAGCAGTGAGGCAGGAAACACCATATATTTT; CDR3aa: CASSEAGNTIYF
j_gene: TRBJ2-1; abundance: NA; d_gene: NA; v_gene: TRBV18; CDR3nt: TGTGCCAGCTCACCTATGGACAGCCACAATGAGCAGTTCTTC; CDR3aa: CASSPMDSHNEQFF
j_gene: TRBJ1-2; abundance: NA; d_gene: NA; v_gene: TRBV5-1; CDR3nt: TGCGCCAGCAGCTTGTCCGGGACAACTAACTATGGCTACACCTTC; CDR3aa: CASSLSGTTNYGYTF
j_gene: TRBJ2-3; abundance: once; d_gene: NA; v_gene: TRBV5-1; CDR3nt: TGCGCCAGCAGCCCAGACAGTTTTGATACGCAGTATTTT; CDR3aa: CASSPDSFDTQYF
j_gene: TRBJ2-5; abundance: NA; d_gene: TRBD2; v_gene: TRBV7-2; CDR3nt: TGTGCCAGCAGCTTAGCGGTCGGGGGGACCCAAGAGACCCAGTACTTC; CDR3aa: CASSLAVGGTQETQYF
j_gene: TRBJ2-3; abundance: once; d_gene: NA; v_gene: TRBV6-5; CDR3nt: TGTGCCAGCAGAACCGGGACTTACAGCACAGATACGCAGTATTTT; CDR3aa: CASRTGTYSTDTQYF